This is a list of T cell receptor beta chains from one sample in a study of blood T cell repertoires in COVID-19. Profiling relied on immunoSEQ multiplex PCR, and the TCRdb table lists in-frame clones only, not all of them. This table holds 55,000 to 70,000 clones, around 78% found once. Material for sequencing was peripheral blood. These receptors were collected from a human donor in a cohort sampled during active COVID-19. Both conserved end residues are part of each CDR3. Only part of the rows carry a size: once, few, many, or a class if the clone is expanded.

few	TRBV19	CASSINPLRDTGELFF
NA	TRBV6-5	CASSYSTSGANVLTF
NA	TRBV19	CASSINPALVFNEQYF
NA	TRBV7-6	CASSQGGPQETQYF
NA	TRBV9	CASSPRTMRAEAFF
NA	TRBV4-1	CASSQAEGQGGYYGYTF
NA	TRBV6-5	CASSTTVYGYTF
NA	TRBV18	CASSPLGLREETQYF
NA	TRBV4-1	CASSHRDRGYEQYF
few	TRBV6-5	CASSYLQAYEAFF
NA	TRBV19	CASTFGQANTEAFF
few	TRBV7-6	CASSLAHGGLYEQYF
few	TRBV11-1	CASSGGQGRGTEAFF
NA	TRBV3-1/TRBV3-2	CASSQEGGSEQYF
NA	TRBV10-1	CASPRGHSTDTQYF
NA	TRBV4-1	CASSQDFSGLYIQYF
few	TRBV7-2	CASSQSSGITYEQYF
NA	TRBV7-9	CASSFRQGGTEAFF
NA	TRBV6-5	CASSHGDSYEQYF
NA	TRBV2	CASSDTGLPSYEQYF
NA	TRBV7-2	CASSSQLAVGGEQYF
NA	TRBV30	CAWSVQRSGEQYF
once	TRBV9	CASSVDQVNSPLHF